This T cell receptor beta chain originates from a study of blood T cell repertoires in COVID-19. Clones were sequenced by immunoSEQ multiplex PCR, and TCRdb holds only the in-frame ones, with some missing. The sample comprises nearly 95,000 clones, around nine tenths of which are singletons, and about 5% rests with the top ten. There are 11 residues in the CDR3. V lost 5 bases to trimming and J lost 10 bases, with 12 bases between them. CDR1 and CDR2 (germline): SQVTM, ANQGSEA. The source of this sequence is a woman aged 80 or older with acute or convalescent COVID-19. V is TRBV29-1 and J is TRBJ1-5, with D perhaps TRBD1 (5 bases). The material sequenced was peripheral blood. CDR3 loop: CSVRGEGPQHF. CDR3 DNA sequence: TGCAGCGTTCGGGGGGAAGGACCCCAGCATTTT. Complete variable domain (other parts from reference TRBV29-1 and TRBJ1-5): SAVISQKPSRDICQRGTSLTIQCQVDSQVTMMFWYRQQPGQSLTLIATANQGSEATYESGFVIDKFPISRPNLTFSTLTVSNMSPEDSSIYLCSVRGEGPQHFGDGTRLSIL.